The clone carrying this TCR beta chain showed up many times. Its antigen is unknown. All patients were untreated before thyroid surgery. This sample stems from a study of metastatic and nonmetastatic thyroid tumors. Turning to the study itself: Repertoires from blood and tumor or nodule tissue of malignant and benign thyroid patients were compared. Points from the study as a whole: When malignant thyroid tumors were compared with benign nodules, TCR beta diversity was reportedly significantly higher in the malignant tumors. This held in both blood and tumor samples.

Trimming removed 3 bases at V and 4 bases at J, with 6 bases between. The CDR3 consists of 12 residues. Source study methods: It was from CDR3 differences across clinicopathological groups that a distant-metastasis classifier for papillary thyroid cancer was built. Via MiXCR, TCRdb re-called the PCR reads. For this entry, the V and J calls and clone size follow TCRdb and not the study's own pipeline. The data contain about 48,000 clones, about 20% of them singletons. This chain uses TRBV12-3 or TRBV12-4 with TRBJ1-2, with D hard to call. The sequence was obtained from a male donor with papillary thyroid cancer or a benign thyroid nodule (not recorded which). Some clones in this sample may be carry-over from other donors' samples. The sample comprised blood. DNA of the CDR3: TGTGCCAGCAGTTTCGAACTCTATGGCTACACCTTC. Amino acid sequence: CASSFELYGYTF.